Listed here are 9 T cell receptor beta chains from one sample, sequenced in a study of T cells in localized non-small cell lung cancer. Produced via immunoSEQ multiplex PCR; TCRdb's table is partial and in-frame only. Here the sample spans about 24,000 clones, approximately 91% being singletons. The specimen comprised peripheral blood, sampled before any cancer treatment. These receptors were collected from a man aged 40 to 70 with stage I squamous cell lung carcinoma.

The chain couples TRBV5-1 to TRBJ1-4, with a possible D match to TRBD1 (5 bases). Germline lookup yields CDR1 SGHRS and CDR2 YFSETQ. This CDR3 has 15 amino acids. V shed 4 bases and J shed 4 bases, with 14 bases lying between them. The CDR3 here is CASSRDSFLNEKLFF. The CDR3 nucleotides read TGCGCCAGCAGCCGAGACAGTTTCCTTAATGAAAAACTGTTTTTT.

The V gene is TRBV15, the J gene TRBJ2-3, with a tentative D call TRBD1 (6 bases). This CDR3 has 16 amino acids. V dropped 1 base and J dropped 3 bases, with 14 bases sitting between them. Germline V gene lookup returns CDR1 LNHNV and CDR2 YYDKDF (reference sequence). The CDR3 DNA is TGTGCCACCAGCAGAGGAAGGGGGACCCTTACAGATACGCAGTATTTT. It is translated as CATSRGRGTLTDTQYF.

This chain links TRBV6-1 with TRBJ2-7; no firm D call. This CDR3 contains 13 residues. The germline V and J ends were trimmed by 1 base and 2 bases, with 6 bases remaining between them. Germline CDR1 is MNHNS and CDR2 is SASEGT. CDR3 sequence (DNA): TGTGCCAGCAGTGAAGGGCAGGCCTACGAGCAGTACTTC. Residues: CASSEGQAYEQYF.

V usage is TRBV2 and J usage is TRBJ2-3; D is unresolved. V lost 6 bases, J lost 5 bases, and 3 bases lay in between. CDR1 SNHLY and CDR2 FYNNEI come from the germline V gene. The CDR3 spans 10 residues. CDR3 sequence (DNA): TGTGCCAGCAGGGGAGATACGCAGTATTTT. Its translation is CASRGDTQYF.

The J gene is TRBJ2-5, the V gene TRBV10-2, with a possible D match to TRBD2 (5 bases). Gene TRBJ2-7 matches the end of the DNA better, so the J call may be wrong. The CDR3 runs to 12 residues. Germline CDR1 and CDR2: WSHSY and SAAADI. The CDR3 spells CASSSGNYEQYF. In DNA form, the CDR3 reads TGCGCCAGCAGTAGCGGTAACTACGAGCAGTACTTC.

The chain has TRBV4-1 and TRBJ2-7; 15 nucleotides align to TRBD2. Germline-derived CDR1 and CDR2 are MGHRA and YSYEKL. V lost 3 bases, J lost 5 bases, and 2 bases stayed unmatched. CDR3 length: 15 amino acids. The CDR3 reads CASSQGTSGGNEQYF. DNA of the CDR3: TGCGCCAGCAGCCAGGGGACTAGCGGGGGGAACGAGCAGTACTTC.

The CDR3 sequence is CASSSRDTQYF. As DNA, the CDR3 is TGTGCCAGCAGCTCGAGGGATACGCAGTATTTT. The chain combines TRBV6-5 with TRBJ2-3; no reliable D call. CDR1 and CDR2 (germline): MNHEY, SVGAGI. This CDR3 comprises 11 residues. V was cut by 6 bases and J by 6 bases, with 7 bases left in between.

The V gene is TRBV12-5, the J gene TRBJ1-5; 8 bases are shared with TRBD1. The length of the CDR3 is 13 residues. Germline V gene sequence: CDR1 LGHNT, CDR2 FRNRAP. V shed 4 bases and J 7 bases; nucleotides not matched to a gene: 3. CDR3: CASGSQGDQPQHF. The CDR3 bases are TGTGCTAGTGGTTCACAGGGGGACCAGCCCCAGCATTTT.

The chain carries TRBV6-6 and TRBJ1-1, with 7 bases fitting TRBD1. The J segment lost 4 bases and the V segment lost 5 bases, leaving 4 bases of the junction unmatched. CDR1 and CDR2 (germline): MNHNY, SVGAGI (reference sequence). This CDR3 has 13 amino acids. The CDR3 DNA is TGTGCCAGCAGTCCGGGACAGCTCACTGAAGCTTTCTTT. Protein sequence: CASSPGQLTEAFF.